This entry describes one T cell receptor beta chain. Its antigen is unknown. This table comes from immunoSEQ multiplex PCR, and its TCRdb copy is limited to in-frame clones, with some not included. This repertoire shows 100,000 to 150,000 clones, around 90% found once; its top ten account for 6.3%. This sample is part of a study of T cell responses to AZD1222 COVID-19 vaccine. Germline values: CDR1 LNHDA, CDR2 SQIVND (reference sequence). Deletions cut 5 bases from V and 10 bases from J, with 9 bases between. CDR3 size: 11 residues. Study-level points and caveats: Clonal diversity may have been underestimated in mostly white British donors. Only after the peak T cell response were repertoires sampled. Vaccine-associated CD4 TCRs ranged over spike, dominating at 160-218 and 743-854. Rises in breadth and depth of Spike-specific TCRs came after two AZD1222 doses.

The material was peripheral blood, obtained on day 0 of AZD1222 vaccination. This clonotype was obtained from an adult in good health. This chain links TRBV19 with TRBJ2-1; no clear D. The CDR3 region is CASSAMGEQFF. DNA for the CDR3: TGTGCCAGTAGTGCCATGGGGGAGCAGTTCTTC. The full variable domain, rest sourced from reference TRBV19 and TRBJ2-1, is DGGITQSPKYLFRKEGQNVTLSCEQNLNHDAMYWYRQDPGQGLRLIYYSQIVNDFQKGDIAEGYSVSREKKESFPLTVTSAQKNPTAFYLCASSAMGEQFFGPGTRLTVL.